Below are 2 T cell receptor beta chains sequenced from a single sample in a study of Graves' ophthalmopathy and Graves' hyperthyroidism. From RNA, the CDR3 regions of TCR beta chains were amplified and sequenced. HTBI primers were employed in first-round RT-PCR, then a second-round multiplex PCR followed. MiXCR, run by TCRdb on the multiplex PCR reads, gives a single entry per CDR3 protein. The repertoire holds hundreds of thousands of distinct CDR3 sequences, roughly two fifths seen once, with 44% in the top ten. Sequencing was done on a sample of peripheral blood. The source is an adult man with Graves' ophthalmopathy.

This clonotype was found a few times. CDR3 residues: CASTPGTSVYEQYF. The CDR3 DNA reads TGTGCCAGCACCCCCGGGACTAGTGTCTACGAGCAGTACTTC. The chain combines TRBV11-2 with TRBJ2-7; 8 bases match TRBD2. Per the germline V gene, CDR1 is SGHAT and CDR2 is FQNNGV. Trimming took 7 bases from V and 3 from J; bases not matched to a gene: 8. This CDR3 is 14 amino acids long. The variable domain in full, with the rest retrieved from reference TRBV11-2 and TRBJ2-7, is EAGVAQSPRYKIIEKRQSVAFWCNPISGHATLYWYQQILGQGPKLLIQFQNNGVVDDSQLPKDRFSAERLKGVDSTLKIQPAKLEDSAVYLCASTPGTSVYEQYFGPGTRLTVT.

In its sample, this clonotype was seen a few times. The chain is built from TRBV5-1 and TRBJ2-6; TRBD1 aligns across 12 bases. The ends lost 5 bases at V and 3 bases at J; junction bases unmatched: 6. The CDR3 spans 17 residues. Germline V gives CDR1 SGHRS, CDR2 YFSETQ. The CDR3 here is CASSSGQGAYGANVLTF. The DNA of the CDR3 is TGCGCCAGCAGTTCGGGACAGGGGGCGTATGGGGCCAACGTCCTGACTTTC.